This T cell receptor (beta chain) stems from a study of cytomegalovirus exposure and HLA in healthy donors. Study-wide results and limits: Rates of TCR association differed by HLA locus in a later analysis, with DRB1 highest and HLA-C lowest. Presence/absence analyses assumed roughly uniform sequencing depth across donors, which may not hold. What TCR beta sequences reportedly achieved was accurate prediction of HLA-A and HLA-B alleles in most subjects.

PCR amplification relied on 60 Vbeta primers (plus 13 Jbeta primers). TCRdb's table, derived via immunoSEQ multiplex PCR, lists solely in-frame clones and lacks some. The sample comprises 93,000 or so clones, 76% of which are singletons, and 10% rests with the top ten. As concerns this clone: Its antigen is unidentified.

Germline V CDR1 and CDR2: LNHDA, SQIVND (reference sequence). Between the trimmed V and J ends, which lost 2 bases and 3 bases, there was a span of 17 bases. The CDR3 runs to 17 residues. This chain links TRBV19 with TRBJ2-4, with a possible D match to TRBD2 (5 bases). Sequenced: PBMCs. This TCR was sampled from a woman under 30 in good health and CMV-seropositive. The CDR3 DNA reads as TGTGCCAGTAGTATAATAGCACGGGGATCGGGCAAAAACATTCAGTACTTC. Its translation: CASSIIARGSGKNIQYF.